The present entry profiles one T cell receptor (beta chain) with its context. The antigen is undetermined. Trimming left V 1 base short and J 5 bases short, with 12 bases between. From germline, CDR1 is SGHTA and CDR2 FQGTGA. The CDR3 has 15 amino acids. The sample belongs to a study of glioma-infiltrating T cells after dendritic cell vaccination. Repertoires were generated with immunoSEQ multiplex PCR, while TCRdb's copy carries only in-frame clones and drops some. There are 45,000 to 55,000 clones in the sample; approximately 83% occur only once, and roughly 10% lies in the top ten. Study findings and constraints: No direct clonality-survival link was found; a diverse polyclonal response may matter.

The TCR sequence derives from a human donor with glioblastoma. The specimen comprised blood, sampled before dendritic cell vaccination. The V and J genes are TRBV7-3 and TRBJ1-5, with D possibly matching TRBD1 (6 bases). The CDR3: CASSLMSGDHQPQHF. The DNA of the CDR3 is TGTGCCAGCAGCTTAATGTCAGGGGATCATCAGCCCCAGCATTTT.